Presented here are 32 T cell receptor beta chains from one specimen sequenced in a study of T cell changes during pregnancy in multiple sclerosis. TCRdb keeps only in-frame clones here, not all; method: immunoSEQ multiplex PCR. The sample holds tens of thousands of clones, 94% seen once. Sequencing was performed on CD4+ T cells from peripheral blood mononuclear cells, taken after pregnancy. These receptors were collected from a female donor with multiple sclerosis, enrolled in a pregnancy study.

In its sample, this clone was seen a few times. The J gene is TRBJ2-7, the V gene TRBV20-1; D not certain. Trimming removed 2 bases from V and 5 bases from J, with 7 bases in between. CDR1 and CDR2 (germline): DFQATT, SNEGSKA (reference sequence). The CDR3 spans 11 residues. CDR3 loop: CSARITHEQYF. The CDR3 nucleotides are TGCAGTGCTAGAATTACTCACGAGCAGTACTTC.

The chain links TRBV28 to TRBJ1-5; 9 positions match TRBD1. J was trimmed by 9 bases and V by 10 bases; bases with no gene match: 19. Germline lookup yields CDR1 MDHEN and CDR2 SYDVKM. The CDR3 loop spans 16 amino acids. CDR3 bases: TGTGCCACCCTGGCCCTTGGGACAGGGCTTTTGGGGCCCCAGCATTTT. It yields the protein CATLALGTGLLGPQHF.

This clone is a singleton in its sample. V and J are TRBV7-9 and TRBJ2-3, with D tentatively TRBD2 (6 bases). The germline gives CDR1 SEHNR, CDR2 FQNEAQ (reference sequence). Trimming cost V 3 bases and J 3 bases, with 13 bases left between them. CDR3 size: 15 residues. CDR3 sequence (DNA): TGTGCCAGCAGCTTTGGAGGGACGTTAACAGATACGCAGTATTTT. Translating it yields CASSFGGTLTDTQYF.

The chain joins TRBV5-1 to TRBJ1-3; 7 nucleotides match TRBD1. CDR3 length: 17 residues. The trim removed 3 bases at V and 4 bases at J, leaving 13 bases unmatched. CDR1 and CDR2 from the germline V gene are SGHRS and YFSETQ. CDR3 sequence: CASSSDGQAWKGNTIYF. CDR3 nucleotide sequence: TGCGCCAGCAGCTCAGACGGACAGGCTTGGAAAGGAAACACCATATATTTT.

The genes are TRBV4-2 and TRBJ2-7, with 8 bases lining up with TRBD2. CDR1 and CDR2 (germline): LGHNA, YNFKEQ. The CDR3 runs to 15 residues. V was pared by 0 bases and J by 7 bases, with 8 bases of the junction left unmatched. Written as DNA, the CDR3 is TGTGCCAGCAGCCAAGAAACTAGCGGTCCCTTTGAGCAGTACTTC. Translation: CASSQETSGPFEQYF.

The V call is TRBV19, the J call TRBJ2-4; tentatively, D is TRBD1 (6 bases). CDR1 is LNHDA and CDR2 is SQIVND in the germline V gene (reference sequence). The CDR3 loop spans 13 amino acids. Trimming removed 10 bases at V and 1 base at J, with 11 bases between. The CDR3 sequence: CATSQGAKNIQYF. DNA of the CDR3: TGTGCCACCTCACAGGGTGCCAAAAACATTCAGTACTTC.

This clone was seen only once. This sequence joins TRBV28 and TRBJ1-2; D is unresolved. CDR1 is MDHEN, CDR2 SYDVKM, per germline. V gave up 8 bases and J gave up 4 bases, with 11 bases separating them. The CDR3 has 12 residues. In DNA, the CDR3 is TGTGCCAGCCTTGAGGCCGCCTATGGCTACACCTTC. This encodes CASLEAAYGYTF.

The chain is built from TRBV29-1 and TRBJ2-3; D might be TRBD1 (8 bases). This CDR3 region has 15 residues. CDR1 is SQVTM and CDR2 is ANQGSEA in the germline V gene. The ends were cut back, 7 bases at V and 3 bases at J, with 20 bases in the middle. CDR3 loop: CSGGGAGGWTDTQYF. The CDR3 bases are TGCAGCGGAGGGGGGGCAGGGGGCTGGACAGATACGCAGTATTTT.

The chain links TRBV7-8 to TRBJ2-7, with a tentative D call TRBD1 (6 bases). This CDR3 is built from 16 residues. CDR1 and CDR2 from the germline V gene are SGHVS and FQNEAQ. Trimming took 3 bases from V and 0 from J, leaving 15 bases between them. CDR3 nucleotide sequence: TGTGCCAGCAGCTTCGGCTTAGCAGGGGCCTCCTACGAGCAGTACTTC. Translated: CASSFGLAGASYEQYF.

This chain joins TRBV7-9 and TRBJ2-3, with 9 bases identical to TRBD2. Germline V gene data show CDR1 as SEHNR and CDR2 as FQNEAQ (reference sequence). V gave up 3 bases and J gave up 7 bases; unmatched junction bases: 14. The CDR3 spans 17 residues. The CDR3 spells CASSFRLGSGSEYTQYF. As DNA, the CDR3 is TGTGCCAGCAGCTTTAGGCTTGGTAGCGGGAGCGAGTATACGCAGTATTTT.

The rearrangement links TRBV7-9 to TRBJ2-5, with 7 bases fitting TRBD1. Germline lookup yields CDR1 SEHNR and CDR2 FQNEAQ (reference sequence). The CDR3 contains 15 residues. J gave up 5 bases and V 2 bases, and 8 bases lay outside the gene matches. CDR3 loop: CASSLTRGQYETQYF. Written as DNA, the CDR3 is TGTGCCAGCAGCTTAACTAGGGGGCAATACGAGACCCAGTACTTC.

J is TRBJ1-4 and V is TRBV5-8; D unclear. V was cut by 2 bases and J by 5 bases, with 4 bases left in between. The CDR3 has 12 amino acids. Per the germline V gene, CDR1 is SGHTS and CDR2 is YDEGEE. For the CDR3, the DNA is TGTGCCAGCAGCTTTCTCAATGAAAAACTGTTTTTT. Protein product: CASSFLNEKLFF.

This clone was detected only once. V usage is TRBV11-3 and J usage is TRBJ2-3; D remains ambiguous. Germline lookup yields CDR1 SGHNT and CDR2 YENEEA. There are 13 residues in the CDR3. V dropped 0 bases and J dropped 4 bases, with 5 bases sitting between them. The CDR3 region is CASSLDGPDTQYF. The CDR3 region has the DNA TGTGCCAGCAGCTTAGATGGGCCAGATACGCAGTATTTT.

The CDR3 sequence is CASSEVPQLYEQYF. For the CDR3, the DNA is TGTGCCAGCAGTGAAGTTCCACAGCTCTACGAGCAGTACTTC. The chain uses TRBV6-1 and TRBJ2-7, with no clear D. Deletions cut 1 base from V and 3 bases from J, with 10 bases between. The germline CDR1 and CDR2 sequences are MNHNS and SASEGT. This CDR3 is 14 amino acids long.

V gene TRBV4-3 combines with J gene TRBJ2-1, with 9 bases that match TRBD2. The ends lost 1 base at V and 8 bases at J; junction bases unmatched: 9. The CDR3 has 16 amino acids. Looked up from germline, CDR1 is LGHNA and CDR2 is YSLEER. CDR3 coding DNA: TGCGCCAGCAGCCAAGGGACTAGCGAAAAAGGCGATGAGCAGTTCTTC. Translation gives CASSQGTSEKGDEQFF.

The chain carries TRBV6-1 and TRBJ1-4, with no clear D. With 7 bases removed from V and 8 bases from J, the gap between germline ends came to 11 bases. Germline V gene data show CDR1 as MNHNS and CDR2 as SASEGT. CDR3 size: 12 residues. CDR3 in amino acids: CASNQVSEKLFF. CDR3 bases: TGTGCCAGCAACCAGGTGTCCGAAAAACTGTTTTTT.

The V and J genes are TRBV6-1 and TRBJ1-2, with D unclear. Trimming stripped 3 bases from V and 2 bases from J, with 10 bases between. Germline V gives CDR1 MNHNS, CDR2 SASEGT. The CDR3 covers 14 residues. The CDR3 loop reads CASSDGWANYGYTF. The CDR3 DNA sequence: TGTGCCAGCAGTGATGGGTGGGCGAACTATGGCTACACCTTC.

This chain connects TRBV27 to TRBJ2-3, with a possible D match to TRBD1 (5 bases). The germline V gene has CDR1 MNHEY and CDR2 SMNVEV (reference sequence). Between the trimmed V and J ends, which lost 5 bases and 3 bases, there was a span of 12 bases. This CDR3 is 14 amino acids long. This CDR3 reads CASSPPYRTDTQYF. The CDR3 DNA reads as TGTGCCAGCAGTCCTCCGTACAGGACAGATACGCAGTATTTT.

CDR3 coding DNA: TGCGCCAGCAGACTAGCGGGAGGTCCAGAGACCCAGTACTTC. Protein sequence: CASRLAGGPETQYF. The V and J genes are TRBV5-1 and TRBJ2-5; 12 bases fit TRBD2. CDR1 is SGHRS and CDR2 is YFSETQ in the germline V gene. V shed 5 bases and J 4 bases; nucleotides not matched to a gene: 3. The CDR3 spans 14 residues.

The V and J genes are TRBV2 and TRBJ2-3; a weak D match, TRBD2 (6 bases). This CDR3 has 14 residues. V dropped 6 bases and J dropped 2 bases, with 12 bases sitting between them. Germline values: CDR1 SNHLY, CDR2 FYNNEI. The CDR3 is CASSPTRNTDTQYF. The CDR3 bases are TGTGCCAGCAGCCCGACTAGGAACACAGATACGCAGTATTTT.

The genes are TRBV28 and TRBJ2-7; 9 bases match TRBD1. The germline CDR1 and CDR2 sequences are MDHEN and SYDVKM. Trimming removed 8 bases from V and 4 bases from J; junction bases left unmatched: 9. This CDR3 is built from 14 residues. CDR3 coding DNA: TGTGCCAGCCTCACGGTCGGACAGGGGTACGAGCAGTACTTC. It yields the protein CASLTVGQGYEQYF.

The V gene is TRBV28, the J gene TRBJ2-1; TRBD2 might be the D (6 bases). Trimming removed 7 bases from V and 6 bases from J, with 22 bases in between. Germline V gene data show CDR1 as MDHEN and CDR2 as SYDVKM. The CDR3 consists of 16 residues. CDR3 region: CASTTILGIGGNEQFF. The DNA of the CDR3 is TGTGCCAGCACCACTATTTTAGGGATCGGGGGCAATGAGCAGTTCTTC.

The rearrangement links TRBV14 to TRBJ1-2, with D unresolved. Trimming cost V 1 base and J 2 bases, with 8 bases left between them. The germline CDR1 and CDR2 sequences are SGHDN and FVKESK. The CDR3 has 14 amino acids. This CDR3 is CASSQVGRNYGYTF. Written as DNA, the CDR3 is TGTGCCAGCAGCCAAGTGGGGAGGAACTATGGCTACACCTTC. The full variable domain, with the rest looked up from reference TRBV14 and TRBJ1-2, is EAGVTQFPSHSVIEKGQTVTLRCDPISGHDNLYWYRRVMGKEIKFLLHFVKESKQDESGMPNNRFLAERTGGTYSTLKVQPAELEDSGVYFCASSQVGRNYGYTFGSGTRLTVV.

The chain recombines TRBV5-1 with TRBJ1-2; TRBD1 aligns across 11 bases. Trimming took 0 bases from V and 7 from J; bases not matched to a gene: 5. CDR3 length equals 15 residues. The germline gives CDR1 SGHRS, CDR2 YFSETQ. The CDR3 DNA reads as TGCGCCAGCAGCTTGGGTGGACAGGGGGCCTCTGGCTACACCTTC. Translated: CASSLGGQGASGYTF.

V usage is TRBV27 and J usage is TRBJ2-7; D call uncertain. Germline assignment: CDR1 MNHEY and CDR2 SMNVEV (reference sequence). The V end lost 8 bases, the J end lost 4 bases, and 6 bases lay between the germline ends. This CDR3 is built from 10 residues. This CDR3 is CASGLYEQYF. The CDR3 region has the DNA TGTGCCAGCGGCTTGTACGAGCAGTACTTC.

The chain uses TRBV30 and TRBJ2-5; no reliable D call. V lost 1 base to trimming and J lost 7 bases, with 7 bases between them. Germline V CDR1 and CDR2: GTSNPN, SVGIG (reference sequence). This CDR3 contains 11 residues. CDR3 amino acids: CAWSGAGTQYF. The CDR3 nucleotides are TGTGCCTGGAGTGGGGCAGGGACCCAGTACTTC.

CDR3 residues: CASSPEHRVYNEQFF. The DNA for the CDR3 is TGTGCCAGCAGCCCTGAACACAGAGTCTACAATGAGCAGTTCTTC. V gene TRBV14 combines with J gene TRBJ2-1; D not resolved. V was trimmed by 4 bases and J by 3 bases, leaving 13 bases between them. CDR1 is SGHDN, CDR2 FVKESK, per germline. This CDR3 region has 15 residues.

CDR3 DNA: TGTGCCAGCAGCGTAAGGGGACTAGCGGGACGTGAGCAGTTCTTC. Translation: CASSVRGLAGREQFF. The V call is TRBV9, the J call TRBJ2-1, with TRBD2 matching 13 bases. The CDR3 has 15 residues. J lost 9 bases, V lost 1 base, and 4 bases had no gene match. The germline V gene encodes CDR1 SGDLS and CDR2 YYNGEE.

This clone was found once. The genes are TRBV28 and TRBJ2-5; 9 positions match TRBD1. Unmatched junction bases numbered 6, after V lost 3 bases and J lost 7 bases. The CDR3 sequence is 14 residues long. Germline V lookup: CDR1 MDHEN, CDR2 SYDVKM. CDR3: CASSFPGQGGTQYF. The CDR3, as DNA: TGTGCCAGCAGTTTCCCGGGACAGGGAGGGACCCAGTACTTC.

The chain couples TRBV29-1 to TRBJ2-5; a weak D match, TRBD1 (5 bases). CDR3 length: 11 amino acids. The V gene lost 7 bases and the J gene lost 5 bases, with 11 bases spanning the gap. The germline V gene has CDR1 SQVTM and CDR2 ANQGSEA. The CDR3 DNA follows: TGCAGCGCCCGACCAGGGGAGACCCAGTACTTC. It codes for CSARPGETQYF.

This clone was observed once. This sequence joins TRBV9 and TRBJ1-3; weak D call: TRBD1 (5 bases). CDR3 length: 15 amino acids. CDR1 and CDR2 from the germline V gene are SGDLS and YYNGEE. V was trimmed by 0 bases and J by 0 bases, leaving 7 bases between them. The CDR3 DNA follows: TGTGCCAGCAGCGTAGAAGGACACTCTGGAAACACCATATATTTT. It translates to CASSVEGHSGNTIYF. The variable domain in full, with the rest retrieved from reference TRBV9 and TRBJ1-3, is DSGVTQTPKHLITATGQRVTLRCSPRSGDLSVYWYQQSLDQGLQFLIQYYNGEERAKGNILERFSAQQFPDLHSELNLSSLELGDSALYFCASSVEGHSGNTIYFGEGSWLTVV.

The chain couples TRBV5-5 to TRBJ2-3; the D gene is possibly TRBD2 (5 bases). Germline lookup yields CDR1 SGHKS and CDR2 YYEKEE (reference sequence). CDR3 length: 14 residues. V shed 0 bases and J shed 6 bases, with 11 bases lying between them. The chain's CDR3 is CASSLVDRGDTQYF. The CDR3 bases are TGTGCCAGCAGCTTGGTCGACCGCGGGGATACGCAGTATTTT.